This is a list of T cell receptor beta chains from one sample in a study of technical replicates of blood from a few donors. The table came from immunoSEQ multiplex PCR; TCRdb's copy has only in-frame clones and leaves some out. The table records 95,000 or so clones, 85% to 95% of them present only once. Sequences were obtained from T cells isolated from PBMCs. These receptors all stem from a human donor in good health. Each CDR3 is given with its conserved first and last residue. A D gene is named only where the DNA matches it firmly. Not every row has a clone size; where given, it reads once, few, many or a size class.

once,TRBV7-2,.,TRBJ2-7,TGTGCCAGCAGCTTGAGAACAGGGCTCGAGCAGTACTTC,CASSLRTGLEQYF
.,TRBV4-3,TRBD2,TRBJ2-3,TGCGCCAGCAGCCCAGTAGCGGGAGGGAGTACAGATACGCAGTATTTT,CASSPVAGGSTDTQYF
.,TRBV28,.,TRBJ1-3,TGTGCCAGCTCGGACTTCTACTCTGGAAACACCATATATTTT,CASSDFYSGNTIYF
.,TRBV2,TRBD2,TRBJ2-5,TGTGCCAGCATTCGGACTAGCGCCTCCCAAGAGACCCAGTACTTC,CASIRTSASQETQYF
.,TRBV4-3,.,TRBJ2-1,TGCGCCAGCAGCCAAGCCGTCCTTTCTTACGAGGAGCAGTTCTTC,CASSQAVLSYEEQFF
.,TRBV2,.,TRBJ2-1,TGTGCCAGCAGTGGTTCCTGGAGTGAGCAGTTCTTC,CASSGSWSEQFF
.,TRBV11-2,.,TRBJ2-5,TGTGCCAGCAGCTTAATGGCAGTGGAGACCCAGTACTTC,CASSLMAVETQYF
.,TRBV14,.,TRBJ1-1,TGTGCCAGCAGCAAAGAGGAGCTCACTGAAGCTTTCTTT,CASSKEELTEAFF
.,TRBV27,TRBD1,TRBJ2-2,TGTGCCAGCAGTTTCCTGGACAGGGAGTATTTTCCCGGGGAGCTGTTTTTT,CASSFLDREYFPGELFF
.,TRBV9,TRBD2,TRBJ2-7,TGTGCCAGCAGCGTAGCGACTAGCGCTACCTACGAGCAGTACTTC,CASSVATSATYEQYF
.,TRBV6-6,TRBD2,TRBJ2-2,TGTGCCAGCAGTTTAGGACTAGCGGGTACCGGGGAGCTGTTTTTT,CASSLGLAGTGELFF
.,TRBV28,TRBD2,TRBJ2-1,TGTGCCAGCCTTCCCCCGGGACTAGCGGCCTACAATGAGCAGTTCTTC,CASLPPGLAAYNEQFF
.,TRBV9,.,TRBJ2-7,TGTGCCAGCAGCGTAGGTAATAGCGGCTCCTACGAGCAGTACTTC,CASSVGNSGSYEQYF
.,TRBV25-1,.,TRBJ2-1,TGTGCCAGCAGTGAATATGCAGGGGAGGGTGAGCAGTTCTTC,CASSEYAGEGEQFF
.,TRBV5-4,TRBD2,TRBJ2-3,TGTGCCAGCAGTCTAGCGGCCGCTAGCACAGATACGCAGTATTTT,CASSLAAASTDTQYF
.,TRBV6-5,.,TRBJ2-3,TGTGCCAGCAGGACTGTCACAGATACGCAGTATTTT,CASRTVTDTQYF
once,TRBV9,.,TRBJ2-2,TGTGCCAGCAGCAAGGGACAGAACACCGGGGAGCTGTTTTTT,CASSKGQNTGELFF
.,TRBV29-1,.,TRBJ1-1,TGCAGCGTTGAAGGCGGTAGGAACACTGAAGCTTTCTTT,CSVEGGRNTEAFF
.,TRBV27,.,TRBJ2-1,TGTGCCAGCAGTTTTTGGTCGGGCAATGAGCAGTTCTTC,CASSFWSGNEQFF
.,TRBV19,TRBD1,TRBJ1-2,TGTGCCAGCCTCTACCGGGACAGGGGCGGCTACACCTTC,CASLYRDRGGYTF
medium-sized,TRBV6-1,TRBD1,TRBJ2-7,TGTGCCAGCAGTGAAGCGAGGGGGGGGACAGGGCTCTACGAGCAGTACTTC,CASSEARGGTGLYEQYF
.,TRBV11-1,.,TRBJ1-2,TGTGCCAGCAGCGTGACAGGCAACTATGGCTACACCTTC,CASSVTGNYGYTF
once,TRBV6-5,TRBD2,TRBJ2-3,TGTGCCAGCAGAAAGGGACTAGCGGGAGCCGATACGCAGTATTTT,CASRKGLAGADTQYF
.,TRBV10-3,.,TRBJ2-7,TGTGCCATCAGTGTACAGGTCTCCTACGAGCAGTACTTC,CAISVQVSYEQYF
.,TRBV7-9,.,TRBJ1-4,TGTGCCAGCAGCGGCGGGACGTTTAATGAAAAACTGTTTTTT,CASSGGTFNEKLFF
.,TRBV2,.,TRBJ2-7,TGTGCCAGCAGTAAGAGTTTTTACGAGCAGTACTTC,CASSKSFYEQYF
.,TRBV2,.,TRBJ2-5,TGTGCCAGCAGTGTTAACTTGCGGGAGACCCAGTACTTC,CASSVNLRETQYF
.,TRBV30,.,TRBJ2-7,TGTGCCTGGAGTGAGGGCGGGTACTCCTACGAGCAGTACTTC,CAWSEGGYSYEQYF
.,TRBV15,TRBD2,TRBJ2-1,TGTGCCACCAGCAGAGGCTTAGCGGGGGCCTTTAGTGAGCAGTTCTTC,CATSRGLAGAFSEQFF
.,TRBV9,TRBD1,TRBJ1-3,TGTGCCAGCAGCGCTGGGACAGGGTGGGGAAACACCATATATTTT,CASSAGTGWGNTIYF
.,TRBV11-3,TRBD2,TRBJ2-1,TGTGCCAGCAGCAGAGGACTAGCGGCGACCAATGAGCAGTTCTTC,CASSRGLAATNEQFF
.,TRBV6-5,.,TRBJ1-4,TGTGCCAGCAGCCCCCGGGGAGAAAAACTGTTTTTT,CASSPRGEKLFF
.,TRBV7-9,.,TRBJ2-1,TGTGCCAGCAGCTTAGCGGGGAAAATTAGCGATGAGCAGTTCTTC,CASSLAGKISDEQFF
.,TRBV5-1,.,TRBJ2-7,TGCGCCAGCAGCTTGGGTCTCGGCTCCTACGAGCAGTACTTC,CASSLGLGSYEQYF
.,TRBV7-2,.,TRBJ2-1,TGTGCCAGCAGCTCCTACAGGGTAGATGAGCAGTTCTTC,CASSSYRVDEQFF
.,TRBV5-6,TRBD1,TRBJ1-1,TGTGCCAGCAGCTTCTCCGGACAGGGGTCTGGTGGGGCTTTCTTT,CASSFSGQGSGGAFF
.,TRBV7-6,.,TRBJ2-7,TGTGCCAGCAGCGGAGGGACAGGGACTAGTTACGAGCAGTACTTC,CASSGGTGTSYEQYF
.,TRBV6-5,.,TRBJ2-3,TGTGCCAGCAGTTACCGGACTGAGGGAGATACGCAGTATTTT,CASSYRTEGDTQYF
.,TRBV27,.,TRBJ1-5,TGTGCCAGCAGTTCAGTGTATAGCAATCAGCCCCAGCATTTT,CASSSVYSNQPQHF
.,TRBV28,.,TRBJ2-7,TGTGCCAGCAGACAAACCGGGGTGCAACCCGCCTACGAGCAGTACTTC,CASRQTGVQPAYEQYF
.,TRBV11-3,TRBD1,TRBJ1-2,TGTGCCAGCAGCAGGCGGGACAGTTATATAGGTGGCTACACCTTC,CASSRRDSYIGGYTF
.,TRBV9,TRBD1,TRBJ2-7,TGTGCCAGCAGCCCCCGGACAGGATCCTACGAGCAGTACTTC,CASSPRTGSYEQYF
.,TRBV30,.,TRBJ1-2,TGTGCCTGGAGTGCCCAGGACAGAATACCGATCCCCTATGGCTACACCTTC,CAWSAQDRIPIPYGYTF
.,TRBV10-2,.,TRBJ1-4,TGCGCCAGCAGTGAGGGTGGCGGTAATGAAAAACTGTTTTTT,CASSEGGGNEKLFF
.,TRBV27,.,TRBJ2-1,TGTGCCAGCAGTTTATCTTTAGGGGAGGCGTACAATGAGCAGTTCTTC,CASSLSLGEAYNEQFF
.,TRBV19,.,TRBJ1-1,TGTGCCAGTAGTATGCAGGGCGGCACTGAAGCTTTCTTT,CASSMQGGTEAFF
.,TRBV7-3,TRBD2,TRBJ2-3,TGTGCCAGCAGCTTAGGACCTAGCGGGAGTGCAGATACGCAGTATTTT,CASSLGPSGSADTQYF
.,TRBV10-3,TRBD1,TRBJ1-5,TGTGCCATCCAGGACAGGGGCGGCAATCAGCCCCAGCATTTT,CAIQDRGGNQPQHF
.,TRBV27,.,TRBJ1-5,TGTGCCAGCAGTATCCGACAGCTCAATCAGCCCCAGCATTTT,CASSIRQLNQPQHF
.,TRBV27,.,TRBJ1-5,TGTGCCAGCACGGGAGAAGTCTTGCAACATCAGCCCCAGCATTTT,CASTGEVLQHQPQHF
.,TRBV19,.,TRBJ2-3,TGTGCCAGTAGTATCCAAGTTAAGCGCCCCACAGATACGCAGTATTTT,CASSIQVKRPTDTQYF
.,TRBV6-1,.,TRBJ2-7,TGTGCCAGCAGACTAAGCGGGCCTAATCGGAGACTCCAGTACTTC,CASRLSGPNRRLQYF
.,TRBV5-1,.,TRBJ2-2,TGCGCCAGCAGCGTCGATCAAGCCTTAACCGGGGAGCTGTTTTTT,CASSVDQALTGELFF
.,TRBV4-3,TRBD2,TRBJ2-7,TGCGCCAGCAGCCAAGAAGGTGCCCCGACTAGCGGGAGATTCTTCTACGAGCAGTACTTC,CASSQEGAPTSGRFFYEQYF
.,TRBV27,.,TRBJ2-7,TGTGCCAGCAGGCCTCGACAGTCCACCTACGAGCAGTACTTC,CASRPRQSTYEQYF
.,TRBV9,TRBD2,TRBJ2-6,TGTGCCAGCAGCTTACCACTAGCGGGAAGCTCTGGGGCCAACGTCCTGACTTTC,CASSLPLAGSSGANVLTF
.,TRBV7-2,.,TRBJ1-5,TGTGCCAGCAGCGGACAGTTTGGCAATCAGCCCCAGCATTTT,CASSGQFGNQPQHF
few,TRBV9,.,TRBJ2-7,TGTGCCAGCAGCAGGTCTTCGGGGGGCGCTTTTTACGAGCAGTACTTC,CASSRSSGGAFYEQYF
.,TRBV18,TRBD1,TRBJ1-4,TGTGCCAGCTCACAAGGGACAGAGTCAAATGAAAAACTGTTTTTT,CASSQGTESNEKLFF